The rows below give T cell receptor beta chains drawn from one sample of a study of T cells in Graves' hyperthyroidism and ophthalmopathy. In TCRdb, the multiplex PCR reads were re-called with MiXCR into one record per CDR3 protein. The repertoire holds some 740,000 distinct CDR3 sequences, with around 15% as singletons. Source material: blood. The receptors come from a woman between 18 and 30 years old with Graves' hyperthyroidism. Each CDR3 is given with its conserved first and last residue. The order of the fields is CDR3 length, V gene, D gene, J gene, clone size, CDR3 protein, CDR3 DNA. A D gene is named only where the DNA matches it firmly. A row's size may be missing; if present it is once, few, many or a size class.

15,TRBV9,NA,TRBJ2-1,NA,CASSVVGSPYNEQFF,TGTGCCAGCAGCGTAGTAGGCTCCCCCTACAATGAGCAGTTCTTC
12,TRBV18,NA,TRBJ2-1,many,CASSPQGGEQFF,TGTGCCAGCTCACCCCAGGGGGGTGAGCAGTTCTTC
14,TRBV20-1,TRBD2,TRBJ2-7,many,CSALLAGVVFEQYF,TGCAGTGCTCTCTTAGCGGGAGTAGTTTTCGAGCAGTACTTC
14,TRBV30,NA,TRBJ1-1,NA,CAWSPRSGNTEAFF,TGTGCCTGGAGCCCGAGGTCCGGGAACACTGAAGCTTTCTTT
16,TRBV5-6,TRBD2,TRBJ2-1,NA,CASSVAALAGIDEQFF,TGTGCCAGCAGCGTTGCGGCGCTAGCGGGAATCGATGAGCAGTTCTTC
17,TRBV6-2/TRBV6-3,TRBD2,TRBJ2-5,many,CASRPLAGGPDSETQYF,TGTGCCAGCCGACCTTTAGCGGGAGGGCCAGACTCAGAGACCCAGTACTTC
15,TRBV6-1,NA,TRBJ2-1,many,CASTAGKSSYNEQFF,TGTGCCAGTACCGCAGGGAAAAGCTCCTACAATGAGCAGTTCTTC
11,TRBV7-9,NA,TRBJ1-1,NA,CASASGTEAFF,TGTGCCAGCGCAAGTGGGACTGAAGCTTTCTTT
16,TRBV6-1,TRBD2,TRBJ2-7,NA,CASSEVTSGSKCEQYF,TGTGCCAGCAGTGAAGTGACTAGCGGGAGTAAATGCGAGCAGTACTTC
15,TRBV6-2/TRBV6-3,TRBD1,TRBJ1-5,NA,CASREGQAEVPPQHF,TGTGCCAGCAGAGAAGGACAGGCCGAGGTTCCGCCCCAGCATTTT
14,TRBV6-2/TRBV6-3,NA,TRBJ2-1,few,CASSYSLEVNEQFF,TGTGCCAGCAGTTACTCGTTGGAAGTAAATGAGCAGTTCTTC
15,TRBV6-2/TRBV6-3,TRBD1,TRBJ2-1,NA,CASSNTGATYNEQFF,TGTGCCAGCAGTAACACAGGGGCCACCTACAATGAGCAGTTCTTC
15,TRBV6-2/TRBV6-3,TRBD2,TRBJ2-1,many,CASKPLAGVSNEQFF,TGTGCCAGTAAGCCACTAGCGGGAGTCTCAAATGAGCAGTTCTTC
14,TRBV5-1,NA,TRBJ2-1,few,CASSLGNPGNEQFF,TGCGCCAGCAGCTTGGGCAACCCGGGTAATGAGCAGTTCTTC
15,TRBV27,TRBD2,TRBJ2-1,many,CASRRGLAGYNEQFF,TGTGCCAGCAGGAGGGGACTAGCGGGATACAATGAGCAGTTCTTC
18,TRBV19,TRBD2,TRBJ2-1,NA,CASSIDPYRSGGYNEQFF,TGTGCCAGTAGTATAGACCCATACCGGTCGGGAGGGTACAATGAGCAGTTCTTC
15,TRBV7-2,NA,TRBJ1-5,many,CASREWVESNQPQHF,TGTGCCAGCAGGGAGTGGGTGGAGAGCAATCAGCCCCAGCATTTT
15,TRBV11-2,TRBD2,TRBJ2-7,many,CASSPLTSGTYEQYF,TGTGCCAGCAGCCCCCTGACTAGCGGAACCTACGAGCAGTACTTC
13,TRBV2,NA,TRBJ2-5,many,CASRLNIAWTQYF,TGTGCCAGCAGACTGAACATAGCTTGGACCCAGTACTTC
15,TRBV7-3,TRBD1,TRBJ2-2,NA,CASSLGQGLAGELFF,TGTGCCAGCAGCTTGGGACAGGGGTTGGCCGGGGAGCTGTTTTTT
14,TRBV29-1,TRBD2,TRBJ2-7,NA,CSVERLAGNNEQYF,TGCAGCGTTGAAAGGCTAGCGGGTAACAACGAGCAGTACTTC
13,TRBV7-2,NA,TRBJ1-1,many,CATAWNGNTEAFF,TGTGCCACAGCGTGGAATGGGAACACTGAAGCTTTCTTT
17,TRBV4-1,TRBD1,TRBJ2-7,NA,CASSQVVRQGRSYEQYF,TGCGCCAGCAGCCAAGTTGTCCGACAGGGGAGGTCCTACGAGCAGTACTTC
14,TRBV9,NA,TRBJ2-7,NA,CASSAGHGRGEQYF,TGTGCCAGCAGCGCTGGCCACGGCCGAGGCGAGCAGTACTTC
16,TRBV5-1,TRBD2,TRBJ2-2,NA,CASSPLSGGNTGELFF,TGCGCCAGCAGCCCCCTGAGCGGGGGTAACACCGGGGAGCTGTTTTTT
17,TRBV3-1,TRBD2,TRBJ2-3,many,CASSRGAGTSFTDTQYF,TGTGCCAGCAGCCGCGGGGCCGGGACTAGCTTCACAGATACGCAGTATTTT
14,TRBV6-1,TRBD1,TRBJ1-4,few,CASRATGLSEKLFF,TGTGCCAGCAGGGCGACAGGGCTGAGTGAAAAACTGTTTTTT
14,TRBV30,TRBD1,TRBJ1-5,many,CAWGGQTDNQPQHF,TGTGCCTGGGGGGGACAGACTGACAATCAGCCCCAGCATTTT
16,TRBV20-1,NA,TRBJ1-1,many,CSARDPRQSMNTEAFF,TGCAGTGCTAGAGATCCCCGGCAGAGCATGAACACTGAAGCTTTCTTT
12,TRBV28,TRBD2,TRBJ2-1,many,CASSLLAGQQFF,TGTGCCAGCAGTTTATTAGCGGGACAGCAGTTCTTC
15,TRBV27,NA,TRBJ2-7,NA,CASSLSMGVYHEQYF,TGTGCCAGCAGTTTATCGATGGGGGTCTACCACGAGCAGTACTTC
14,TRBV29-1,TRBD2,TRBJ2-3,many,CSALAGDPGDTQYF,TGCAGCGCTTTAGCGGGAGACCCGGGAGATACGCAGTATTTT
16,TRBV10-3,NA,TRBJ2-6,NA,CAISEGRGAGANVLTF,TGTGCCATCAGTGAGGGAAGAGGTGCTGGGGCCAACGTCCTGACTTTC
12,TRBV7-9,NA,TRBJ2-7,many,CASSRPSYEQYF,TGTGCCAGCTCCAGACCCTCCTACGAGCAGTACTTC
13,TRBV7-3,NA,TRBJ1-1,NA,CASSFTGQTEAFF,TGTGCCAGCAGCTTCACAGGGCAAACTGAAGCTTTCTTT
15,TRBV5-6,NA,TRBJ2-7,NA,CASSLAVTGFYEQYF,TGTGCCAGCAGCTTGGCGGTGACAGGCTTCTACGAGCAGTACTTC
11,TRBV20-1,NA,TRBJ2-7,many,CSARPGGEQYF,TGCAGTGCTAGACCGGGCGGGGAGCAGTACTTC
14,TRBV5-1,NA,TRBJ2-5,many,CASSLGDYQETQYF,TGCGCCAGCAGCTTGGGGGACTACCAAGAGACCCAGTACTTC
16,TRBV2,NA,TRBJ2-7,NA,CASNPIDIRSSYEQYF,TGTGCCAGCAATCCCATCGACATACGCAGCTCCTACGAGCAGTACTTC
15,TRBV5-1,NA,TRBJ2-3,many,CASSLLYLGTDTQYF,TGCGCCAGCAGCTTGTTGTATCTAGGCACAGATACGCAGTATTTT
15,TRBV18,NA,TRBJ2-5,few,CASSPERLGRETQYF,TGTGCCAGCTCACCAGAAAGACTGGGACGAGAGACCCAGTACTTC
16,TRBV10-1,TRBD2,TRBJ2-5,many,CASSDGLAVNQETQYF,TGCGCCAGCAGCGATGGACTAGCAGTGAACCAAGAGACCCAGTACTTC
13,TRBV16,NA,TRBJ2-3,few,CASSHPEEDTQYF,TGTGCCAGCAGCCACCCCGAGGAAGATACGCAGTATTTT
15,TRBV11-2,TRBD2,TRBJ2-1,NA,CASRSPSGRYNEQFF,TGTGCCAGCAGATCCCCTAGCGGGAGGTACAATGAGCAGTTCTTC
14,TRBV28,NA,TRBJ2-1,NA,CASSLTGSINEQFF,TGTGCCAGCAGTTTAACCGGGAGTATCAATGAGCAGTTCTTC